These T cell receptor beta chains were read from a single sample in a study of T cell changes during pregnancy in multiple sclerosis. Profiled with immunoSEQ multiplex PCR; TCRdb holds only in-frame clones, not every one. The sample has 57,000 or so clones; around 93% are singletons. Specimen: peripheral blood, collected after pregnancy. Source of these receptors: a female donor in good health, enrolled as a control in a pregnancy study. Both conserved end residues are part of each CDR3. D genes are given only for firm matches. Some rows mark clone size as missing; the rest say once, few, many or name a class of expanded clone.

V gene	D gene	clone size	J gene	CDR3 protein	CDR3 DNA
TRBV4-2	.	.	TRBJ2-3	CASSQVPGSGADTQYF	TGTGCCAGCAGCCAAGTACCCGGGAGCGGCGCAGATACGCAGTATTTT
TRBV30	.	few	TRBJ1-1	CAWGQRMNTEAFF	TGTGCCTGGGGACAGCGCATGAACACTGAAGCTTTCTTT
TRBV10-1	TRBD2	.	TRBJ2-7	CASRGLAGGYEQYF	TGCGCCAGCAGAGGACTAGCGGGGGGCTACGAGCAGTACTTC
TRBV7-6	TRBD2	.	TRBJ2-4	CASSLGSGALLKNIQYF	TGTGCCAGCAGCTTAGGTAGCGGGGCTCTACTCAAAAACATTCAGTACTTC
TRBV6-5	.	.	TRBJ2-2	CASSRRGRTGELFF	TGTGCCAGCAGCCGACGCGGAAGGACCGGGGAGCTGTTTTTT
TRBV29-1	.	.	TRBJ2-7	CSVANLGSANSYEQYF	TGCAGCGTTGCAAACCTTGGCAGTGCCAACTCCTACGAGCAGTACTTC
TRBV19	.	.	TRBJ2-7	CARQDMELGQSTPLYEQYF	TGTGCCAGGCAAGATATGGAGTTGGGACAATCCACCCCCCTCTACGAGCAGTACTTC
TRBV7-2	.	.	TRBJ2-3	CASSLGPSDTQYF	TGTGCCAGCAGCTTAGGGCCGTCAGATACGCAGTATTTT
TRBV2	.	.	TRBJ2-7	CASRGLTYEQYF	TGTGCCAGCAGGGGACTCACCTACGAGCAGTACTTC
TRBV9	.	.	TRBJ1-3	CASSVANGPGVPSSGNTIYF	TGTGCCAGCAGCGTCGCCAATGGCCCCGGGGTCCCGAGCTCTGGAAACACCATATATTTT
TRBV19	.	.	TRBJ1-3	CAILGALSGNTIYF	TGTGCGATACTTGGGGCGCTTTCTGGAAACACCATATATTTT
TRBV28	.	once	TRBJ2-1	CASGFYNEQFF	TGTGCCAGCGGCTTCTACAATGAGCAGTTCTTC
TRBV19	TRBD1	.	TRBJ1-5	CASRSGTGDSQPQHF	TGTGCCAGTAGGTCGGGGACAGGGGATTCTCAGCCCCAGCATTTT
TRBV6-4	.	.	TRBJ2-3	CASSDAGADTQYF	TGTGCCAGCAGTGACGCAGGGGCAGATACGCAGTATTTT
TRBV5-8	.	.	TRBJ1-2	CASSLWRQTNYGYTF	TGTGCCAGCAGCTTGTGGAGACAGACTAACTATGGCTACACCTTC
TRBV28	.	.	TRBJ1-4	CASSLSGRAYYEKLFF	TGTGCCAGCAGTTTATCGGGCAGGGCTTATTATGAAAAACTGTTTTTT
TRBV9	TRBD2	.	TRBJ2-5	CASSVGLEETQYF	TGTGCCAGCAGCGTCGGACTAGAAGAGACCCAGTACTTC
TRBV5-6	.	.	TRBJ1-4	CASSPGTVNEKLFF	TGTGCCAGCAGCCCCGGAACAGTTAATGAAAAACTGTTTTTT
TRBV18	TRBD1	.	TRBJ2-2	CASSPDRGRVTGELFF	TGTGCCAGCTCCCCCGACAGGGGCCGGGTCACCGGGGAGCTGTTTTTT
TRBV27	TRBD1	.	TRBJ2-7	CASSLEGTGSFYEQYF	TGTGCCAGCTCCTTGGAGGGGACAGGGTCCTTCTACGAGCAGTACTTC
TRBV7-2	TRBD1	.	TRBJ2-6	CASTDRGSGANVLTF	TGTGCCAGCACCGACAGGGGATCTGGGGCCAACGTCCTGACTTTC
TRBV4-3	.	.	TRBJ1-5	CASSQEGPGGNQPQHF	TGCGCCAGCAGCCAAGAGGGCCCAGGGGGCAATCAGCCCCAGCATTTT
TRBV5-4	.	.	TRBJ1-2	CASSFPANYGYTF	TGTGCCAGCAGCTTTCCAGCTAACTATGGCTACACCTTC
TRBV5-1	TRBD2	once	TRBJ2-1	CASSLGLAGGLLEQFF	TGCGCCAGCAGCCTAGGACTAGCGGGGGGCCTTTTGGAGCAGTTCTTC
TRBV5-1	.	few	TRBJ2-7	CASSLAGTTYEQYF	TGCGCCAGCAGCTTGGCGGGAACCACCTACGAGCAGTACTTC
TRBV6-1	.	.	TRBJ2-5	CASGVRETQYF	TGTGCTTCGGGGGTGCGAGAGACCCAGTACTTC
TRBV11-3	.	.	TRBJ2-7	CASSLESTRYEQYF	TGTGCCAGCAGCTTAGAATCGACAAGATACGAGCAGTACTTC
TRBV10-3	TRBD2	.	TRBJ2-7	CAISESIPGLAGVYEQYF	TGTGCCATCAGTGAGTCGATCCCTGGACTAGCGGGAGTCTACGAGCAGTACTTC
TRBV4-1	TRBD1	.	TRBJ2-7	CASSQGQGTPNEQYF	TGCGCCAGCAGCCAAGGACAGGGAACCCCCAACGAGCAGTACTTC
TRBV19	.	.	TRBJ1-1	CASILAPDRRNTEAFF	TGTGCCAGTATTCTGGCCCCCGACAGGAGGAACACTGAAGCTTTCTTT
TRBV7-3	.	.	TRBJ2-1	CASSLSPSNEQFF	TGTGCCAGCAGCTTATCCCCCAGCAATGAGCAGTTCTTC
TRBV2	TRBD2	once	TRBJ2-3	CASSERRGGATQYF	TGTGCCAGCAGTGAACGGCGGGGGGGCGCTACGCAGTATTTT
TRBV7-2	TRBD2	.	TRBJ2-2	CASSLGLAGLTGELFF	TGTGCCAGCAGCTTAGGGCTAGCGGGACTCACCGGGGAGCTGTTTTTT
TRBV6-5	.	.	TRBJ1-2	CASSNNGGNYGYTF	TGTGCCAGCTCTAATAATGGGGGGAACTATGGCTACACCTTC
TRBV11-2	.	.	TRBJ2-1	CASSLRGAVAAYNEQFF	TGTGCCAGCAGCCTACGGGGGGCCGTAGCGGCTTACAATGAGCAGTTCTTC
TRBV7-2	TRBD1	.	TRBJ1-1	CASRTGRVNTEAFF	TGTGCCAGCAGGACAGGGCGTGTGAACACTGAAGCTTTCTTT
TRBV4-2	.	.	TRBJ1-2	CASSQGTSRDTLGGGYTF	TGTGCCAGCAGCCAAGGGACGAGCAGGGACACCCTTGGGGGTGGCTACACCTTC
TRBV2	.	.	TRBJ2-1	CASRGEGGTQFF	TGTGCCAGCAGGGGGGAGGGGGGGACGCAGTTCTTC
TRBV7-8	.	.	TRBJ1-2	CASSLAIGNYGYTF	TGTGCCAGCAGCTTAGCGATCGGTAACTATGGCTACACCTTC
TRBV2	TRBD1	.	TRBJ1-5	CASSGGQGAISQHF	TGTGCCAGCAGTGGCGGACAGGGGGCAATATCTCAGCATTTT
TRBV12-5	.	.	TRBJ1-5	CASGQARTLHQPQHF	TGTGCTAGTGGCCAAGCCCGGACACTACATCAGCCCCAGCATTTT
TRBV5-6	.	.	TRBJ1-5	CASSRGGGNQPQHF	TGTGCCAGCAGTCGCGGCGGAGGCAATCAGCCCCAGCATTTT
TRBV11-2	TRBD1	.	TRBJ2-1	CASSQTGVGYNEQFF	TGTGCCAGCAGCCAGACAGGGGTAGGGTACAATGAGCAGTTCTTC
TRBV29-1	.	.	TRBJ2-5	CSVRDSQETQYF	TGCAGCGTCCGGGACTCACAAGAGACCCAGTACTTC
TRBV28	.	.	TRBJ2-3	CASSPTGIGTDTQYF	TGTGCCAGCAGTCCTACAGGGATCGGCACAGATACGCAGTATTTT
TRBV19	.	.	TRBJ2-7	CASSRADSYEQYF	TGTGCCAGTAGTAGAGCGGACTCCTACGAGCAGTACTTC
TRBV30	.	few	TRBJ1-1	CAWSLGGTEAFF	TGTGCCTGGAGTCTAGGGGGCACTGAAGCTTTCTTT
TRBV7-2	TRBD2	.	TRBJ2-2	CASSWGGNTGELFF	TGTGCCAGCAGCTGGGGGGGGAACACCGGGGAGCTGTTTTTT
TRBV6-1	.	.	TRBJ2-3	CASSESGFLSQYF	TGTGCCAGCAGTGAGTCAGGCTTTCTCTCGCAGTATTTT
TRBV18	.	.	TRBJ1-3	CASSPPSTPTGNTIYF	TGTGCCAGCTCACCACCGAGCACCCCGACTGGAAACACCATATATTTT
TRBV27	TRBD1	.	TRBJ1-2	CASSRTGFNYGYTF	TGTGCCAGCTCCCGGACAGGGTTTAACTATGGCTACACCTTC
TRBV7-6	TRBD1	.	TRBJ2-1	CASSPRQGNEQFF	TGTGCCAGCAGCCCACGACAGGGAAATGAGCAGTTCTTC
TRBV7-8	TRBD2	.	TRBJ2-1	CASSPGLEWEQFF	TGTGCCAGCAGTCCAGGACTAGAGTGGGAGCAGTTCTTC
TRBV7-9	.	.	TRBJ1-2	CASSLGRAYGYTF	TGTGCCAGCAGCTTAGGTAGAGCATATGGCTACACCTTC
TRBV5-1	.	.	TRBJ1-3	CASSFDRSNSGNTIYF	TGCGCCAGCAGCTTTGATAGAAGCAACTCTGGAAACACCATATATTTT